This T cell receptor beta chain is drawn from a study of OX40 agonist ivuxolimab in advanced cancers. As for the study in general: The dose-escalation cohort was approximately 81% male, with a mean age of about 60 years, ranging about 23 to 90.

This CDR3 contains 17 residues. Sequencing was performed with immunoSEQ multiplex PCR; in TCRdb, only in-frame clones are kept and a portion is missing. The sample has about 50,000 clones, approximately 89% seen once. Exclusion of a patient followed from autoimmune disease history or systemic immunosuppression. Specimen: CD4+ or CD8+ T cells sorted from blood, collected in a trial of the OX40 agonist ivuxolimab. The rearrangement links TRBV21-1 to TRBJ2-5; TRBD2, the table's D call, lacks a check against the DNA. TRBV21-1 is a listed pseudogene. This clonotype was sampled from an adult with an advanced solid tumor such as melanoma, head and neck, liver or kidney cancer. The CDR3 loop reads CASSKHEEREAQETQYF. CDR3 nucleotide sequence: TGTGCCAGCAGCAAACATGAGGAGCGGGAGGCCCAAGAGACCCAGTACTTC.